The present T cell receptor (beta chain) was sequenced within a study of T cell repertoires in cytomegalovirus infection. The wider study: Shared public TCR beta signatures pointed to both CMV infection and a matching HLA type. Study outcomes and limitations: It was HLA-C-restricted CMV-specific TCR beta clonotypes that dominated the response ex vivo.

Using its own MiXCR run on the reads, TCRdb lists one record per CDR3 protein. This sample has roughly 500,000 distinct CDR3 sequences; about 33% occur once, and the top ten carry roughly a sixth. Comments on this clonotype: Its specificity is not known. A much larger clone differs by one base, so this may be a read error.

This specimen consisted of cultured PBMCs, obtained from culture after CMV antigen stimulation. This sequence originates from a human donor in good health (CMV status not recorded). Some clones in this sample may be carry-over from other donors' samples.

The CDR3 DNA reads TGTGCCAGCAGCTTAGACTTCAACTCCTACTATGAGCAGTTCTTC. Its protein is CASSLDFNSYYEQFF. The chain is built from TRBV7-2 and TRBJ2-1, with unresolved D. Germline assignment: CDR1 SGHTA and CDR2 FQGNSA. The CDR3 is 15 residues long. The variable domain in full, with the rest retrieved from reference TRBV7-2 and TRBJ2-1, is GAGVSQSPSNKVTEKGKDVELRCDPISGHTALYWYRQSLGQGLEFLIYFQGNSAPDKSGLPSDRFSAERTGGSVSTLTIQRTQQEDSAVYLCASSLDFNSYYEQFFGPGTRLTVL.